This T cell receptor (beta chain) is from a study of blood T cell repertoires in COVID-19. Study details: From the United States, Italy and Spain came samples of acute and convalescent COVID-19. T cells, B-cell-depleted T cells, or PBMCs provided the cDNA or gDNA that served as material.

Authors' processing steps: From reference gene primer amplification, estimates of nucleated cell counts were derived. Libraries were prepared by immunoSEQ multiplex PCR; TCRdb keeps only in-frame clonotypes and omits some of them. V and J calls and clone size follow that table, whereas D and trimming were derived from the DNA. The sample shows about 130,000 clones, roughly 83% of them seen only once. The length of the CDR3 is 14 residues. Looked up from germline, CDR1 is MNHEY and CDR2 is SVGAGI. V was cut by 6 bases and J by 0 bases, with 10 bases left in between. This clone showed up just once. Enrolled during active infection, Seattle patients were then followed longitudinally.

This receptor was taken from a woman aged 70 to 79 with COVID-19, enrolled during active disease. The sample consisted of peripheral blood. The chain uses TRBV6-5 and TRBJ2-3; the D gene is possibly TRBD2 (6 bases). CDR3 nucleotides: TGTGCCAGCAGCCCCGGGACTAGCACAGATACGCAGTATTTT. Translation: CASSPGTSTDTQYF.